This TCR beta chain originates from a study of blood T cell repertoires in COVID-19. Study as a whole: Sites across the United States, Italy and Spain contributed samples from acute and convalescent COVID-19. PBMCs, B-cell-depleted T cells, or T cells provided the cDNA or gDNA that made up the material.

Assay: immunoSEQ multiplex PCR; the TCRdb copy retains only in-frame clones and omits some. The sample has over 250,000 clones; approximately 88% are singletons. Symptom resolution, clearance, or two negative PCRs marked the recovered donors of Cohort 3. The length of the CDR3 is 14 residues. V lost 0 bases and J lost 11; bases outside the gene matches: 8. Germline lookup yields CDR1 SGDLS and CDR2 YYNGEE. Material for sequencing was PBMCs or T cells enriched from blood (not recorded which). The clonotype originates from a young woman who had recovered from COVID-19. The V call is TRBV9, the J call TRBJ1-1; 9 bases align to TRBD1. CDR3 amino acids: CASSVGSGQGRAFF. For the CDR3, the DNA is TGTGCCAGCAGCGTAGGTTCGGGACAGGGAAGGGCTTTCTTT.